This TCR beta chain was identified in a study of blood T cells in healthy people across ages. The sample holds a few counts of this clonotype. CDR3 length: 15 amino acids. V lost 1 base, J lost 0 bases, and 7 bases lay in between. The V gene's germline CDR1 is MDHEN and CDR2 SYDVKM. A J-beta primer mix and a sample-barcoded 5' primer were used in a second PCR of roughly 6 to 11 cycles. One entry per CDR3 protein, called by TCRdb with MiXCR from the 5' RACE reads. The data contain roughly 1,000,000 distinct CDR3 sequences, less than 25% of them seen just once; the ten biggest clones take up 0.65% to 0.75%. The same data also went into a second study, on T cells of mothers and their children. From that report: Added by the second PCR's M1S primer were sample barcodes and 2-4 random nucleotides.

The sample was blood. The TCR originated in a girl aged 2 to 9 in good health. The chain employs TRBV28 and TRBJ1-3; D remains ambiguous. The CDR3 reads CASSLSQLSGNTIYF. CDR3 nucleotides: TGTGCCAGCAGTTTATCACAGCTCTCTGGAAACACCATATATTTT.